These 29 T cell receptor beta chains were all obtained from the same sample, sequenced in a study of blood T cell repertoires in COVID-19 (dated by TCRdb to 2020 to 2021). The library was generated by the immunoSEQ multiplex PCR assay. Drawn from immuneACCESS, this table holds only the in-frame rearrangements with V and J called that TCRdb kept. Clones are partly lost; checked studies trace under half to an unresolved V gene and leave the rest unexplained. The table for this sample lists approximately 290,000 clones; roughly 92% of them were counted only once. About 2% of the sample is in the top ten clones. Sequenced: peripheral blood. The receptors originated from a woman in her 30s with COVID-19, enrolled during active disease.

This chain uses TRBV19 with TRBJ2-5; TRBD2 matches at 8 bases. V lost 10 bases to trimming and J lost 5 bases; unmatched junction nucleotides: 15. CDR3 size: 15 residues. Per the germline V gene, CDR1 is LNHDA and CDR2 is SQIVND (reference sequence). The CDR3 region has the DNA TGTGCCACCTCTAGCGGGCGCACCCACGGGGAGACCCAGTACTTC. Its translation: CATSSGRTHGETQYF.

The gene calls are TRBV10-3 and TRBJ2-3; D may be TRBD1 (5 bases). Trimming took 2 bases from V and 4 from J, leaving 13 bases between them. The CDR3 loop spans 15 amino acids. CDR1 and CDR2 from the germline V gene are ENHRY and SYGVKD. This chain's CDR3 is CAISEDRQGSDTQYF. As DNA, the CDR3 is TGTGCCATCAGTGAGGACCGGCAGGGATCAGATACGCAGTATTTT.

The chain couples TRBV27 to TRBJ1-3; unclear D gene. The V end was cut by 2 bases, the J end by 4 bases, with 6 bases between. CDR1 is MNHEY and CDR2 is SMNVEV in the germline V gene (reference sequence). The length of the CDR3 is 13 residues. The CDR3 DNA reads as TGTGCCAGCAGTTTAAGAGGAGGAAACACCATATATTTT. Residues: CASSLRGGNTIYF.

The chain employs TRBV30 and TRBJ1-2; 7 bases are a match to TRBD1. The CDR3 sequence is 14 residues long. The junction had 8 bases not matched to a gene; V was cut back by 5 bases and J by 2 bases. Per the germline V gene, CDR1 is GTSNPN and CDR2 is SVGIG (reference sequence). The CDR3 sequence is CAWARQGGNYGYTF. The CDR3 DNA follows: TGTGCCTGGGCCCGACAGGGCGGCAACTATGGCTACACCTTC. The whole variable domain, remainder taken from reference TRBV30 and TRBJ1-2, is SQTIHQWPATLVQPVGSPLSLECTVEGTSNPNLYWYRQAAGRGLQLLFYSVGIGQISSEVPQNLSASRPQDRQFILSSKKLLLSDSGFYLCAWARQGGNYGYTFGSGTRLTVV.

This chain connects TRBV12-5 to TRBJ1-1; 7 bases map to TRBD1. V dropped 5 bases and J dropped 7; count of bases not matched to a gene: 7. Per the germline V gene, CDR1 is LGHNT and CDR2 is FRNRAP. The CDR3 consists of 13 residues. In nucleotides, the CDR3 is TGTGCTAGTGGTCAACAGGGGCGTCATGAAGCTTTCTTT. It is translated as CASGQQGRHEAFF.

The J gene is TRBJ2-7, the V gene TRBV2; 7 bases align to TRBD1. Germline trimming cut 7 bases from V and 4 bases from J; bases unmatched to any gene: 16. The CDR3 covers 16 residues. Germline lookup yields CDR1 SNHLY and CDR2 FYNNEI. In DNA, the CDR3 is TGTGCCAGCACTCACAGGGGTTCGACGCCGGGTTACGAGCAGTACTTC. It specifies CASTHRGSTPGYEQYF.

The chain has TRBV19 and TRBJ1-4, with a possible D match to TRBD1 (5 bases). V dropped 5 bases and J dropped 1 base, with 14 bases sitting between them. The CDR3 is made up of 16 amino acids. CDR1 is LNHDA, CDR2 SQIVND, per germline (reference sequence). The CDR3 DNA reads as TGTGCCAGTAGTTTGGGCAGGGAAGGAACTAATGAAAAACTGTTTTTT. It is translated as CASSLGREGTNEKLFF. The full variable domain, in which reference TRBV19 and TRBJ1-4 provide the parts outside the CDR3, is DGGITQSPKYLFRKEGQNVTLSCEQNLNHDAMYWYRQDPGQGLRLIYYSQIVNDFQKGDIAEGYSVSREKKESFPLTVTSAQKNPTAFYLCASSLGREGTNEKLFFGSGTQLSVL.

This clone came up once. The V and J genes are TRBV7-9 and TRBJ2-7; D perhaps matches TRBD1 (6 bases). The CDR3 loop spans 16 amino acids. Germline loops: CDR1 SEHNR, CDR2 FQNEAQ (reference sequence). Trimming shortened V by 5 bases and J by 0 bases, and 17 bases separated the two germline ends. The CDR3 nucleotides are TGTGCCAGCAGCCTATCTAGTGGGGGCCCCTCCTACGAGCAGTACTTC. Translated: CASSLSSGGPSYEQYF.

CDR3 sequence: CATTSSNTGELFF. CDR3 nucleotides: TGTGCCACCACTTCCTCGAACACCGGGGAGCTGTTTTTT. V and J are TRBV28 and TRBJ2-2; D is unresolved. From germline, CDR1 is MDHEN and CDR2 SYDVKM. Trimming took off 10 bases at V and 0 bases at J, with 9 bases between the two ends. The CDR3 has 13 residues.

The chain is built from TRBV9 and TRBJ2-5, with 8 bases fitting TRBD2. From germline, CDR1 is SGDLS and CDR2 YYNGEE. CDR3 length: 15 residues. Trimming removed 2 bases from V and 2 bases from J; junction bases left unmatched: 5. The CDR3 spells CASSVSGSLQETQYF. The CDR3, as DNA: TGTGCCAGCAGCGTGAGCGGGAGCTTACAAGAGACCCAGTACTTC.

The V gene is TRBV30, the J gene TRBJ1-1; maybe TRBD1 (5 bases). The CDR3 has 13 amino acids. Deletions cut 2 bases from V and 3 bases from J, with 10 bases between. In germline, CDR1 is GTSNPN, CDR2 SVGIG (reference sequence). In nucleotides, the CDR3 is TGTGCCTGGAGTAGCAGGGTGGACACTGAAGCTTTCTTT. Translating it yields CAWSSRVDTEAFF.

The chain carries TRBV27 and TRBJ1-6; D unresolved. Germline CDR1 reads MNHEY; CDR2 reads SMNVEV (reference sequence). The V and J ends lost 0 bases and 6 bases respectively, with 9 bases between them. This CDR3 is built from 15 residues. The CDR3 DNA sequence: TGTGCCAGCAGTTTATCGAAGACTTCTAATTCACCCCTCCACTTT. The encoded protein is CASSLSKTSNSPLHF.

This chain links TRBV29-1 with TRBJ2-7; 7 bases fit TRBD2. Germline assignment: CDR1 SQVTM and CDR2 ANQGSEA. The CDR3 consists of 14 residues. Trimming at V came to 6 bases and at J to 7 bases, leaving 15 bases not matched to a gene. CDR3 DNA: TGCAGCGTCGGGACTTCCGCACAAGCGGGGGAGCAGTACTTC. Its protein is CSVGTSAQAGEQYF.

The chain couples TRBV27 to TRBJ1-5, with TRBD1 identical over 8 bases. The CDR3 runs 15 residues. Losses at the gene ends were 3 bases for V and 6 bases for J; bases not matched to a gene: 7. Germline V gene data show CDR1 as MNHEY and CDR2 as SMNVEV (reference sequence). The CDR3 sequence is CASSFGQGKSQPQHF. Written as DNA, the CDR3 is TGTGCCAGCAGTTTCGGACAGGGAAAGAGTCAGCCCCAGCATTTT.

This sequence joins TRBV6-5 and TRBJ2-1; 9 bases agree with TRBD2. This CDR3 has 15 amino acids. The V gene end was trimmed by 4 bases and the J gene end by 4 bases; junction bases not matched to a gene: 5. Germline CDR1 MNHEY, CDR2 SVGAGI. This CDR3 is CASSSRLAVYNEQFF. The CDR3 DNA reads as TGTGCCAGCAGTTCCCGACTAGCGGTATACAATGAGCAGTTCTTC.

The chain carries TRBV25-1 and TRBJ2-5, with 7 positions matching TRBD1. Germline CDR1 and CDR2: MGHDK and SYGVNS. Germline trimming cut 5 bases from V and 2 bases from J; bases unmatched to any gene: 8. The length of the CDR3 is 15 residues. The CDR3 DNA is TGTGCCAGCAGTAAAGCCACAGGGGTTCAAGAGACCCAGTACTTC. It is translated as CASSKATGVQETQYF.

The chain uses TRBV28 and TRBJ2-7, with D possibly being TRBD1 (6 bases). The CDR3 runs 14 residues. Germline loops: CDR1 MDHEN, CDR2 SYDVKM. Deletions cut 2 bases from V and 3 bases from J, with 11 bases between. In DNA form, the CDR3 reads TGTGCCAGCAGTTTAACAGGGTTCAGCTACGAGCAGTACTTC. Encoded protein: CASSLTGFSYEQYF.

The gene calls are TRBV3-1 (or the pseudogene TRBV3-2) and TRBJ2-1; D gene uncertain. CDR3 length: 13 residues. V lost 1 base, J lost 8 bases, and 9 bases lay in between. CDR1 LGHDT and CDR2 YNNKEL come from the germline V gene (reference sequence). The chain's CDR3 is CASSQGALDEQFF. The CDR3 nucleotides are TGTGCCAGCAGCCAAGGAGCCCTGGATGAGCAGTTCTTC.

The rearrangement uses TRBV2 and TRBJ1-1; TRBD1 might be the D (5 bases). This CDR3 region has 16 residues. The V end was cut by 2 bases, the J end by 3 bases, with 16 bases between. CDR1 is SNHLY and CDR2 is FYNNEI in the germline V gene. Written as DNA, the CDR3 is TGTGCCAGCAGTGAACAGGGTGGTGGTTTTTACACTGAAGCTTTCTTT. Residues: CASSEQGGGFYTEAFF.

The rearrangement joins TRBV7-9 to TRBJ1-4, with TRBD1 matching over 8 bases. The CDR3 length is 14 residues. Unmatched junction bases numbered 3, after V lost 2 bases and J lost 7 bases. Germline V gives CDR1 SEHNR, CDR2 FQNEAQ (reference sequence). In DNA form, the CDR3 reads TGTGCCAGCAGCTTAACAACAGGGGGTGAAAAACTGTTTTTT. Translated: CASSLTTGGEKLFF. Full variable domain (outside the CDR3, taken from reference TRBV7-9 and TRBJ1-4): DTGVSQNPRHKITKRGQNVTFRCDPISEHNRLYWYRQTLGQGPEFLTYFQNEAQLEKSRLLSDRFSAERPKGSFSTLEIQRTEQGDSAMYLCASSLTTGGEKLFFGSGTQLSVL.

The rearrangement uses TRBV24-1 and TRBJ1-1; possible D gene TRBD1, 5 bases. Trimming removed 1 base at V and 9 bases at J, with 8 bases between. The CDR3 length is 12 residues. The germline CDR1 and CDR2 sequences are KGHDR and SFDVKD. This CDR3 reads CATSDLGAQAFF. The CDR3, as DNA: TGTGCCACCAGTGATTTAGGGGCCCAAGCTTTCTTT.

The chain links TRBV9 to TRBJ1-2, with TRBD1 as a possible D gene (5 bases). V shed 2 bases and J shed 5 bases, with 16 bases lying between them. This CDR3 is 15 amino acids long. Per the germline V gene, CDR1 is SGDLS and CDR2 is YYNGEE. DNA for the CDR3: TGTGCCAGCAGCGTCTCGGGGGACCCATCTTATGGCTACACCTTC. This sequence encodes CASSVSGDPSYGYTF.

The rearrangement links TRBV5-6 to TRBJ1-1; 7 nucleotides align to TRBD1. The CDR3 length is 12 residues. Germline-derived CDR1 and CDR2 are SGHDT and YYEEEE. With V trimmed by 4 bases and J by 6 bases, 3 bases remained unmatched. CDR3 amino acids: CASSLGQAEAFF. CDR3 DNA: TGTGCCAGCAGCCTAGGACAGGCTGAAGCTTTCTTT.

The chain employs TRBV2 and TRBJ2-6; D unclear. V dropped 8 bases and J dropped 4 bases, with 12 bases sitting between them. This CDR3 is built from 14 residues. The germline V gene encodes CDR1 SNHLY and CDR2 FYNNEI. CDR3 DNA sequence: TGTGCCAGCTCGGAAATAGCCGGGGCCAACGTCCTGACTTTC. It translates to CASSEIAGANVLTF.

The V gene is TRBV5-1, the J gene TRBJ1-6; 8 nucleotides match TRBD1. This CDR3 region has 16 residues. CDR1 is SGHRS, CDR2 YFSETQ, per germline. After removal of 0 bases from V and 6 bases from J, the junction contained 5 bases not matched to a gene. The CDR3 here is CASSLVGTGINSPLHF. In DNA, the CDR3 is TGCGCCAGCAGCTTGGTCGGGACAGGAATTAATTCACCCCTCCACTTT.

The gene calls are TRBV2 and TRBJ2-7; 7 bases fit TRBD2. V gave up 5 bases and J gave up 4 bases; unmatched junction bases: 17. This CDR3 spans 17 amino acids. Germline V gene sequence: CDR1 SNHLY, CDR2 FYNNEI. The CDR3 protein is CASSPLGTTGGRYEQYF. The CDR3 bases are TGTGCCAGCAGTCCTCTGGGGACTACCGGAGGTAGATACGAGCAGTACTTC.

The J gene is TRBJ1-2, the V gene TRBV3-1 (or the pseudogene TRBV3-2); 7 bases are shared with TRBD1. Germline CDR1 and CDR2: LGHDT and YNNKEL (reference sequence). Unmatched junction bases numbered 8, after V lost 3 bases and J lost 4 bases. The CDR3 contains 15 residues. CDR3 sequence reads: CASSQNLGQSYGYTF. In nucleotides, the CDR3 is TGTGCCAGCAGCCAGAACTTGGGACAGTCCTATGGCTACACCTTC.

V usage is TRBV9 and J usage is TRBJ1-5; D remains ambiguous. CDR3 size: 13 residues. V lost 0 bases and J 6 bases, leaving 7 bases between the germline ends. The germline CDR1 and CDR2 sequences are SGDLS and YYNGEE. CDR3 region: CASSVGSSQPQHF. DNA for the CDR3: TGTGCCAGCAGCGTAGGATCCAGTCAGCCCCAGCATTTT.

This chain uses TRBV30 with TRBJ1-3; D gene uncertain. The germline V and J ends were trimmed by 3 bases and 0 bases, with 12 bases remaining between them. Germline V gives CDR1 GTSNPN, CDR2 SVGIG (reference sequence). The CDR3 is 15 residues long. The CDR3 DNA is TGTGCCTGGAGCAAGATCAGAAGCTCTGGAAACACCATATATTTT. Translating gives CAWSKIRSSGNTIYF.